These 6 T cell receptor beta chains share one sample of origin, sequenced in a study of molecular identifiers for immune sequencing clone quantification. TCRdb passed the PCR reads through MiXCR, listing each CDR3 protein once. The top ten hold 0.78% of the sample, which has nearly 650,000 distinct CDR3 sequences, about 25% seen once. The sample taken for sequencing was naive CD8+ T cells from blood, with Jurkat cell RNA spiked in. The subset was: FACS-sorted CD8+CD4-CCR7+CD45RA+ naive T cells. The origin of the receptors is a human donor in good health. Some libraries in this study had Jurkat cell RNA spiked in.

The CDR3 region is CASTLGDRGNQPQHF. As DNA, the CDR3 is TGTGCCAGTACCCTAGGGGACAGGGGCAATCAGCCCCAGCATTTT. The genes are TRBV19 and TRBJ1-5; 9 positions match TRBD1. J lost 2 bases, V lost 7 bases, and 6 bases had no gene match. The CDR3 covers 15 residues. Per the germline V gene, CDR1 is LNHDA and CDR2 is SQIVND (reference sequence).

In its sample, this clonotype was seen many times. The J gene is TRBJ2-3, the V gene TRBV4-1; 11 bases agree with TRBD2. J was trimmed by 5 bases and V by 4 bases; bases with no gene match: 8. This CDR3 has 16 amino acids. Germline loops: CDR1 MGHRA, CDR2 YSYEKL. CDR3: CASSPVSGGAEDTQYF. The DNA of the CDR3 is TGCGCCAGCAGCCCAGTTAGCGGGGGGGCGGAAGATACGCAGTATTTT.

The table lists this clonotype with a few counts. V and J are TRBV6-2 or TRBV6-3 and TRBJ1-1; no clear D gene. CDR1 and CDR2 (germline): MNHEY, SVGEGT. The CDR3 runs to 13 residues. Trimming shortened V by 2 bases and J by 8 bases, and 12 bases separated the two germline ends. In DNA, the CDR3 is TGTGCCAGCAGTTACGCCGGACCCTTAGAAGCTTTCTTT. Translation gives CASSYAGPLEAFF.

About this clonotype itself: One end of the junction does not line up with germline, which may come from a read error. CDR3 residues: CASSLIVDKQYF. CDR3 sequence (DNA): TGTGCCAGCAGCTTAATAGTAGATAAGCAGTATTTT. This rearrangement joins TRBV11-2 to TRBJ2-3; D gene ambiguous. Germline V CDR1 and CDR2: SGHAT, FQNNGV. CDR3 size: 12 residues. The full variable domain, with the rest looked up from reference TRBV11-2 and TRBJ2-3, is EAGVAQSPRYKIIEKRQSVAFWCNPISGHATLYWYQQILGQGPKLLIQFQNNGVVDDSQLPKDRFSAERLKGVDSTLKIQPAKLEDSAVYLCASSLIVDKQYFGPGTRLTVL.

The V gene is TRBV28, the J gene TRBJ2-7; D gene ambiguous. CDR1 MDHEN and CDR2 SYDVKM come from the germline V gene. This CDR3 is built from 15 residues. V was pared by 2 bases and J by 2 bases, with 13 bases between. CDR3 region: CASSLVSSATYEQYF. In nucleotides, the CDR3 is TGTGCCAGCAGTTTAGTTTCCAGCGCCACCTACGAGCAGTACTTC.

Details on this clonotype: Just one base apart from a much larger clone, this may be a read error. The chain combines TRBV27 with TRBJ2-2; D ambiguous. Germline V lookup: CDR1 MNHEY, CDR2 SMNVEV (reference sequence). There are 13 residues in the CDR3. The CDR3 coding sequence is TGTGCCTGCAGTTTAAGAGGCGCCGGGGAGCTGTTTTTT. As protein: CACSLRGAGELFF.